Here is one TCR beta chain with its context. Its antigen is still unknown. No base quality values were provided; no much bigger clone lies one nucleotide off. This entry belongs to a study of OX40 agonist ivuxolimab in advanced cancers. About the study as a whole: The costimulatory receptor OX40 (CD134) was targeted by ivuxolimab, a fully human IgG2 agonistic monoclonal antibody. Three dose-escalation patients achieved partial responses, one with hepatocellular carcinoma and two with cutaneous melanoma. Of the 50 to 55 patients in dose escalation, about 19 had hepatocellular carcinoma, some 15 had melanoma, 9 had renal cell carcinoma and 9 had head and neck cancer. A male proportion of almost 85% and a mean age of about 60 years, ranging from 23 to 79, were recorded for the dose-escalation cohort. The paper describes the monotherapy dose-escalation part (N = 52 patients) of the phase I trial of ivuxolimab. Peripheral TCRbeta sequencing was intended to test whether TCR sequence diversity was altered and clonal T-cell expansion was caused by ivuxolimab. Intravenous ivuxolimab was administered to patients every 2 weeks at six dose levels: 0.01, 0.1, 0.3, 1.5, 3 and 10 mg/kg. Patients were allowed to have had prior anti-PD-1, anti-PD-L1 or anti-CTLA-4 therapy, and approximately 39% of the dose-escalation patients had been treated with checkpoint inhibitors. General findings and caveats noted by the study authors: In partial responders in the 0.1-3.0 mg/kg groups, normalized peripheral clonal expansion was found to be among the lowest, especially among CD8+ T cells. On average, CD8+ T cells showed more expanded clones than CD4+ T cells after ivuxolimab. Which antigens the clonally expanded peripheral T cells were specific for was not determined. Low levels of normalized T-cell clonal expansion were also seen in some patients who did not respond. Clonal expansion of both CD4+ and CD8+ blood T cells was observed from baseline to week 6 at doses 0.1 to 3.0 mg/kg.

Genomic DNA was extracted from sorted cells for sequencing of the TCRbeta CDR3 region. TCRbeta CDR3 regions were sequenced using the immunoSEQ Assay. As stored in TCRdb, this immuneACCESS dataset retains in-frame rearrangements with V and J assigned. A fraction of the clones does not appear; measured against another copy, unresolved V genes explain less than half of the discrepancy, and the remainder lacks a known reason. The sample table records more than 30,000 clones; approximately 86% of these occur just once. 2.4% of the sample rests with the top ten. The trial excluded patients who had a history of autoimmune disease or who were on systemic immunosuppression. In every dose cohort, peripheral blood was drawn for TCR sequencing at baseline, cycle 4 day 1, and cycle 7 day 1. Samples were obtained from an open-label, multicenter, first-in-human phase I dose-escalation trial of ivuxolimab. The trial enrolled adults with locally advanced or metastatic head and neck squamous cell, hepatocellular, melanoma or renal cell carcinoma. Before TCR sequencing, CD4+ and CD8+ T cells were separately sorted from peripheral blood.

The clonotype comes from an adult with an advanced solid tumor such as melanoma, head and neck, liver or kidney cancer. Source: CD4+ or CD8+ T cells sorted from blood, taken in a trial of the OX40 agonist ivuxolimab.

CDR3 loop: CASIGDNFNEQFF. The nucleotide sequence is given as TGTGCCAGCATTGGGGACAATTTCAATGAGCAGTTCTTC. The receptor chain draws on TRBV7-9 and TRBJ2-1; a tentative D call is TRBD1 (6 bases match). V lost 7 bases and J lost 6 bases; the stretch between them is 13 bases long. Taken from cysteine to phenylalanine, the CDR3 has 13 residues. Here the CDR3 DNA is all that survives: 39 bases in frame from base 1. The CDR1 and CDR2 encoded by the germline V gene (reference sequence) are SEHNR and FQNEAQ.